These 24 T cell receptor beta chains were sequenced from one sample in a study of human T cells and chemical hapten exposure (dated by TCRdb to about 2021). The sample's time point label, decoded: patch test 3, about 24 weeks after DPC sensitization. The intended sense of this specimen's treatment or condition label: therapeutic diphenylcyclopropenone sensitization with weekly scalp DPC. Receptor amplification or capture employed RACE. For sequencing, a NextSeq 500 was employed. TCRdb reanalyzed the raw reads on its own, using fastp at Q25 for trimming and MiXCR for clone calling, and kept in-frame beta chains. When rows share a CDR3 protein, they turn into one entry using the most common DNA and genes. A total of roughly 90,000 distinct CDR3 sequences appear in this sample, 11% of them only once. The ten most abundant clones make up 0.85% to 1.2% of the sample. Here the sequenced sample was whole blood, taken in connection with sensitization to the hapten diphenylcyclopropenone (DPC). These TCRs come from a woman aged 25-40 years with alopecia areata. Some clones in this sample may be carry-over from other donors' samples.

The CDR3 is CASGSHDQSYNEQFF. In nucleotides, the CDR3 is TGTGCCAGCGGATCTCACGATCAGTCCTACAATGAGCAGTTCTTC. This chain links TRBV28 with TRBJ2-1; D gene ambiguous. The CDR3 totals 15 residues. Trimming shortened V by 8 bases and J by 1 base, and 15 bases separated the two germline ends. CDR1 is MDHEN, CDR2 SYDVKM, per germline.

The CDR3 spells CASSLVVGGGAETQYF. The CDR3 coding sequence is TGTGCCAGCAGTTTGGTTGTCGGAGGGGGCGCGGAGACCCAGTACTTC. This chain joins TRBV27 and TRBJ2-5; the D gene is possibly TRBD1 (7 bases). The CDR3 consists of 16 residues. Looked up from germline, CDR1 is MNHEY and CDR2 is SMNVEV (reference sequence). Trimming pared 3 bases from V and 5 bases from J, leaving 19 bases between.

This clonotype occurred a few times. V usage is TRBV4-1 and J usage is TRBJ2-5; D unresolved. CDR3 length: 14 amino acids. CDR1 and CDR2 from the germline V gene are MGHRA and YSYEKL. Trimming cost V 4 bases and J 2 bases, with 11 bases left between them. DNA of the CDR3: TGCGCCAGCAGCCCCACTCTACGACAAGAGACCCAGTACTTC. It codes for CASSPTLRQETQYF.

This clonotype turned up a few times. The V call is TRBV5-6, the J call TRBJ1-4; tentative D call: TRBD1 (5 bases). Germline CDR1 reads SGHDT; CDR2 reads YYEEEE. The CDR3 has 13 residues. V was pared by 0 bases and J by 5 bases, with 5 bases between. The DNA for the CDR3 is TGTGCCAGCAGCTTGGGGACAAATGAAAAACTGTTTTTT. This gives the protein CASSLGTNEKLFF.

In DNA form, the CDR3 reads TGCAGTGCCCTAGAAGCGGCGGGCTATACGCAGTATTTT. The encoded protein is CSALEAAGYTQYF. The chain recombines TRBV20-1 with TRBJ2-3; D may be TRBD2 (5 bases). Germline V CDR1 and CDR2: DFQATT, SNEGSKA (reference sequence). The CDR3 totals 13 residues. Deletions cut 6 bases from V and 7 bases from J, with 17 bases between.

This clonotype was counted between two and nine times. The V and J genes are TRBV6-2 or TRBV6-3 and TRBJ2-3, with D unclear. Trimming shortened V by 3 bases and J by 6 bases, and 4 bases separated the two germline ends. The length of the CDR3 is 11 residues. Germline CDR1 is MNHEY and CDR2 is SVGEGT. The CDR3 DNA follows: TGTGCCAGCAGTTATGAGGATACGCAGTATTTT. Translating it yields CASSYEDTQYF.

The genes are TRBV10-3 and TRBJ1-5, with D perhaps TRBD1 (5 bases). The CDR3 length is 13 residues. Deletions cut 6 bases from V and 5 bases from J, with 11 bases between. Germline V gene lookup returns CDR1 ENHRY and CDR2 SYGVKD. The CDR3 DNA reads TGTGCCATCAGCGCGGACACATATCAGCCCCAGCATTTT. Translation: CAISADTYQPQHF.

This clonotype has at least ten counts. The gene calls are TRBV10-2 and TRBJ1-1; D possibly corresponds to TRBD1 (5 bases). The length of the CDR3 is 15 residues. The germline CDR1 and CDR2 sequences are WSHSY and SAAADI. V was pared by 6 bases and J by 5 bases, with 19 bases between. The CDR3 DNA sequence: TGCGCCAGCAGGGAGGTGGGGGGAAAGGGGACTGAAGCTTTCTTT. Translation: CASREVGGKGTEAFF.

This clonotype has a count of ten or more. The chain recombines TRBV5-1 with TRBJ2-2; 7 bases agree with TRBD1. CDR1 SGHRS and CDR2 YFSETQ come from the germline V gene. The V segment lost 6 bases and the J segment 3 bases; nucleotides outside the gene matches: 5. The CDR3 has 14 amino acids. The CDR3 region is CASTPGGHTGELFF. CDR3 coding DNA: TGCGCCAGCACTCCAGGGGGTCACACCGGGGAGCTGTTTTTT.

This clonotype was counted ten times or more. The CDR3 loop is CSARDRRSYEQYV. The CDR3 DNA sequence: TGCAGTGCTAGAGATCGAAGATCCTACGAGCAGTACGTC. The chain recombines TRBV20-1 with TRBJ2-7; D gene ambiguous. This CDR3 comprises 13 residues. Trimming took off 0 bases at V and 1 base at J, with 7 bases between the two ends. Germline CDR1 reads DFQATT; CDR2 reads SNEGSKA (reference sequence).

This clonotype was counted at least ten times. The genes are TRBV7-6 and TRBJ1-5, with D unclear. V was cut by 0 bases and J by 5 bases, with 17 bases left in between. The CDR3 has 17 residues. CDR1 is SGHVS and CDR2 is FNYEAQ in the germline V gene. CDR3 loop: CASSLAVGSNKYQPQHF. As DNA, the CDR3 is TGTGCCAGCAGCTTAGCGGTAGGGTCCAATAAGTATCAGCCCCAGCATTTT. The variable domain in full, with the rest retrieved from reference TRBV7-6 and TRBJ1-5, is GAGVSQSPRYKVTKRGQDVALRCDPISGHVSLYWYRQALGQGPEFLTYFNYEAQQDKSGLPNDRFSAERPEGSISTLTIQRTEQRDSAMYRCASSLAVGSNKYQPQHFGDGTRLSIL.

This clonotype has only a few counts. The gene calls are TRBV21-1 and TRBJ2-6; the table's D call, TRBD1, was not checked against the DNA. TRBV21-1 is described as a pseudogene. CDR3 length equals 20 residues. The CDR3 sequence is CASSKDPTSGTGTGANVLTF. The CDR3 DNA reads TGTGCCAGCAGCAAAGATCCGACCTCCGGGACAGGGACTGGGGCCAACGTCCTGACTTTC.

The J gene is TRBJ2-3, the V gene TRBV7-2, with 11 bases fitting TRBD1. Per germline, CDR1 SGHTA and CDR2 FQGNSA. This CDR3 spans 23 amino acids. J lost 5 bases, V lost 5 bases, and 30 bases had no gene match. CDR3 bases: TGTGCCAGCAGCCACAGGATTAGTTTTTTCGGGACAGGGGGAAACCTACACAGAGATACGCAGTATTTT. Its protein product is CASSHRISFFGTGGNLHRDTQYF.

This clonotype was observed many times. This sequence joins TRBV2 and TRBJ1-1; the match to TRBD1 covers 9 bases. Germline V gene lookup returns CDR1 SNHLY and CDR2 FYNNEI. J gave up 3 bases and V 6 bases, and 2 bases lay outside the gene matches. The CDR3 has 13 amino acids. CDR3 nucleotides: TGTGCCAGCAGGCGGACAGGGGACACTGAAGCTTTCTTT. It is translated as CASRRTGDTEAFF.

This clonotype appeared a few times. The rearrangement uses TRBV10-3 and TRBJ2-7, with 12 nucleotides matching TRBD2. Trimming cost V 2 bases and J 4 bases; bases outside gene matches: 3. Germline CDR1 ENHRY, CDR2 SYGVKD. The CDR3 consists of 15 residues. CDR3: CAISENLAGGYEQYF. DNA for the CDR3: TGTGCCATCAGTGAGAATCTAGCGGGAGGGTACGAGCAGTACTTC.

This clonotype was observed at least ten times. This chain uses TRBV24-1 with TRBJ2-7, with no clear D. The CDR3 runs 13 residues. CDR1 is KGHDR and CDR2 is SFDVKD in the germline V gene. The V and J ends lost 5 bases and 5 bases respectively, with 12 bases between them. For the CDR3, the DNA is TGTGCCACCAGTGCACCCAACCCTGACGAGCAGTACGTC. Translating gives CATSAPNPDEQYV.

The chain employs TRBV7-2 and TRBJ2-2; D gene uncertain. Trimming stripped 6 bases from V and 3 bases from J, with 8 bases between. CDR3 length: 13 amino acids. CDR1 SGHTA and CDR2 FQGNSA come from the germline V gene. CDR3 residues: CASSWIHTGELFF. CDR3 DNA sequence: TGTGCCAGCAGTTGGATACACACCGGGGAGCTGTTTTTT. Full variable domain (outside the CDR3, taken from reference TRBV7-2 and TRBJ2-2): GAGVSQSPSNKVTEKGKDVELRCDPISGHTALYWYRQSLGQGLEFLIYFQGNSAPDKSGLPSDRFSAERTGGSVSTLTIQRTQQEDSAVYLCASSWIHTGELFFGEGSRLTVL.

This clonotype came up a few times. CDR3 in amino acids: CASSLAQSSGGQYEQFF. As DNA, the CDR3 is TGTGCCAGCAGCTTAGCGCAGTCGTCGGGGGGCCAGTATGAGCAGTTCTTC. The chain joins TRBV7-9 to TRBJ2-1; a weak D match, TRBD2 (7 bases). CDR1 and CDR2 (germline): SEHNR, FQNEAQ (reference sequence). Trimming left V 0 bases short and J 8 bases short, with 20 bases between. The CDR3 spans 17 residues.

This clonotype has a handful of counts. This chain joins TRBV4-1 and TRBJ1-1; a weak D match, TRBD1 (6 bases). Germline CDR1 reads MGHRA; CDR2 reads YSYEKL. Trimming stripped 0 bases from V and 1 base from J, with 15 bases between. The CDR3 extends over 17 amino acids. This CDR3 is CASSQDQGLPQNTEAFF. In DNA, the CDR3 is TGCGCCAGCAGCCAAGACCAGGGGCTTCCTCAGAACACTGAAGCTTTCTTT.

This clonotype was counted only a few times. CDR3 loop: CASSPSRPGLAGTDTQYF. The CDR3 DNA is TGTGCCAGCAGCCCCAGCCGCCCCGGACTAGCGGGCACAGATACGCAGTATTTT. The rearrangement links TRBV5-4 to TRBJ2-3; 10 positions agree with TRBD2. Trimming removed 4 bases from V and 1 base from J; junction bases left unmatched: 12. The CDR3 has 18 amino acids. Germline V lookup: CDR1 SGHNT, CDR2 YYREEE (reference sequence).

The chain has TRBV28 and TRBJ2-2, with D perhaps matching TRBD1 or TRBD2 (5 bases each). This CDR3 spans 18 amino acids. Trimming shortened V by 7 bases and J by 0 bases, and 21 bases separated the two germline ends. Germline V gene lookup returns CDR1 MDHEN and CDR2 SYDVKM. CDR3 amino acids: CASNPHGAGTANTGELFF. CDR3 nucleotide sequence: TGTGCCAGCAATCCCCACGGGGCAGGCACTGCGAACACCGGGGAGCTGTTTTTT. Based on the CDR3 plus reference TRBV28 and TRBJ2-2, the full variable domain is DVKVTQSSRYLVKRTGEKVFLECVQDMDHENMFWYRQDPGLGLRLIYFSYDVKMKEKGDIPEGYSVSREKKERFSLILESASTNQTSMYLCASNPHGAGTANTGELFFGEGSRLTVL.

This clonotype was observed at least ten times. The chain recombines TRBV2 with TRBJ2-3; D call uncertain. Germline assignment: CDR1 SNHLY and CDR2 FYNNEI. Trimming took off 7 bases at V and 7 bases at J, with 12 bases between the two ends. The CDR3 loop spans 12 amino acids. CDR3 sequence reads: CASKAVGYTQYF. CDR3 DNA sequence: TGTGCCAGCAAAGCCGTGGGCTATACGCAGTATTTT.

This CDR3 reads CASTSRRTLGRQETQYF. The CDR3 bases are TGTGCCAGCACCAGTCGGAGGACTTTGGGAAGACAAGAGACCCAGTACTTC. J is TRBJ2-5 and V is TRBV6-2 or TRBV6-3, with a tentative D call TRBD2 (5 bases). CDR3 length: 17 residues. In germline, CDR1 is MNHEY, CDR2 SVGEGT. Trimming shortened V by 7 bases and J by 2 bases, and 23 bases separated the two germline ends.

This clonotype was seen repeatedly, ten times or more. V and J are TRBV7-6 and TRBJ2-4, with a weak D call TRBD1 (5 bases). Deletions cut 0 bases from V and 6 bases from J, with 18 bases between. Germline V gene lookup returns CDR1 SGHVS and CDR2 FNYEAQ. The CDR3 length is 17 residues. CDR3 DNA: TGTGCCAGCAGCTTAGCGAAGAGTGGGGCGCCGGGAAACATTCAGTACTTC. It yields the protein CASSLAKSGAPGNIQYF.